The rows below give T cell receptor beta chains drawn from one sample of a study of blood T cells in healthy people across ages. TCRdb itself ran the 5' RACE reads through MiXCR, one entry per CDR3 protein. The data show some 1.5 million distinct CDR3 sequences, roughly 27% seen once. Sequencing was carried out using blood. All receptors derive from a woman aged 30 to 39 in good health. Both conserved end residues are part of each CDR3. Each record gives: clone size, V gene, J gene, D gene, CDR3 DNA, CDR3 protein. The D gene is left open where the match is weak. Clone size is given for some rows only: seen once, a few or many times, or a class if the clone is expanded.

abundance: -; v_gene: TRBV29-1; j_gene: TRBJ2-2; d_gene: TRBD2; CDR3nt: TGCAGCGTTTATAGGGGTAGCGGGACGGCCGGGGAGCTGTTTTTT; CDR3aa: CSVYRGSGTAGELFF
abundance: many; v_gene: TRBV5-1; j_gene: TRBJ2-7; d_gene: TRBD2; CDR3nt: TGTGCCAGCAGCTCTACTAGCGGGCCCTACGAGCAGTACTTC; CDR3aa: CASSSTSGPYEQYF
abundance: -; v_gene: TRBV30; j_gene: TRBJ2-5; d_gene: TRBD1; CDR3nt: TGTGCCTGGAGGGAACAGGGGGCGAGGGAGCAGTACTTC; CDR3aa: CAWREQGAREQYF
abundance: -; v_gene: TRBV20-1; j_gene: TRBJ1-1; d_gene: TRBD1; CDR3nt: TGCAGTGCACCTGGACAGGGAGGGACTGAAGCTTTCTTT; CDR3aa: CSAPGQGGTEAFF
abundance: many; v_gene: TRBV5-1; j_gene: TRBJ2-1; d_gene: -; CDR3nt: TGCGCCAGCAGTCCGATCGACCGGAACAATGAGCAGTTCTTC; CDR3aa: CASSPIDRNNEQFF
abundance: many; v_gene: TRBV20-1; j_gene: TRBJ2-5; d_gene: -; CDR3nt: TGCAGTGCTAGTGGTTACAGGACCCAAGAGACCCAGTACTTC; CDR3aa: CSASGYRTQETQYF
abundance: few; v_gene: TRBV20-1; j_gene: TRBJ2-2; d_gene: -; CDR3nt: TGCAGTGCTAGAGACCCGAGCACCGGGGAGCTGTTTTTT; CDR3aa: CSARDPSTGELFF
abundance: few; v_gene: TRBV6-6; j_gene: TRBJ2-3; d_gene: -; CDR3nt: TGTGCCAGCAGTTACTGGGGGGAGACAGATACGCAGTATTTT; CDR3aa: CASSYWGETDTQYF
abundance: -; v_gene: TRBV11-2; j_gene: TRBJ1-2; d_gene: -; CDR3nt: TGTGCCAGCAGCTTAGATCCCTCGGACCCCCGAGGCTACACCTTC; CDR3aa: CASSLDPSDPRGYTF
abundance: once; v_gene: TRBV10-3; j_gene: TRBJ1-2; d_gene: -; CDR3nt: TGTGCCATCAGTGGTATAAACCTCGACTATGGCTACACCTTC; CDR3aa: CAISGINLDYGYTF
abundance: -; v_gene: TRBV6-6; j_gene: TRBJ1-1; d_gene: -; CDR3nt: TGTGCCAGCTTGAGGGCCACTGAAGCTTTCTTT; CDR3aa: CASLRATEAFF
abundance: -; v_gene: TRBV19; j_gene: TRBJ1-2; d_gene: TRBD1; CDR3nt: TGTGCCAGTTTGGACAGGGTCTCTGGCTACACCTTC; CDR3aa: CASLDRVSGYTF
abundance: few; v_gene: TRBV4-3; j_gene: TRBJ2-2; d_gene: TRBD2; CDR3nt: TGCGCCAGCAGCCCGGGGACTAGCGGCAGCGGGGAGCTGTTTTTT; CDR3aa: CASSPGTSGSGELFF